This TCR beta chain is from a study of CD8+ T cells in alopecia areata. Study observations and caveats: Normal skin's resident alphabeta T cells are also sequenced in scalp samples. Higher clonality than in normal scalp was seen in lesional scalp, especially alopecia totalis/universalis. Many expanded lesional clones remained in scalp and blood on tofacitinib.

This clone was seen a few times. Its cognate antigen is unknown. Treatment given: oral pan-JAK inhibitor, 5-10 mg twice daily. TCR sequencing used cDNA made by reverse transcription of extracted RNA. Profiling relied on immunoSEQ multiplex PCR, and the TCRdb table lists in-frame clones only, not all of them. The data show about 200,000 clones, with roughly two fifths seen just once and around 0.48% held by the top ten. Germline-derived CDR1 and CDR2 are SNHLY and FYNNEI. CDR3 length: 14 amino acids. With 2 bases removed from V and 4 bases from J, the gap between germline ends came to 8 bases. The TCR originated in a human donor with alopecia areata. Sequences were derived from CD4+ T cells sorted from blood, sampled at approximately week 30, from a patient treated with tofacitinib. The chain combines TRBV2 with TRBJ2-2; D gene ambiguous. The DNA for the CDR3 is TGTGCCAGCAGTGAACTGCGGACCACCGGGGAGCTGTTTTTT. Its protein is CASSELRTTGELFF. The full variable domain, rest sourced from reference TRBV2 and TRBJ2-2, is EPEVTQTPSHQVTQMGQEVILRCVPISNHLYFYWYRQILGQKVEFLVSFYNNEISEKSEIFDDQFSVERPDGSNFTLKIRSTKLEDSAMYFCASSELRTTGELFFGEGSRLTVL.